This entry features one T cell receptor beta chain sequence. This sample stems from a study of blood T cell repertoires in COVID-19. Study at large: In each case, the material was cDNA or gDNA derived from T cells, B-cell-depleted T cells, or PBMCs.

Profiled with immunoSEQ multiplex PCR; TCRdb holds only in-frame clones, not every one. The table includes about 200,000 clones, 85% to 90% detected once. Per germline, CDR1 LGHNA and CDR2 YNFKEQ. The CDR3 is 16 residues long. The J segment lost 1 base and the V segment lost 1 base, leaving 3 bases of the junction unmatched. The chain recombines TRBV4-2 with TRBJ2-3; TRBD2 matches 9 bases. This TCR derives from a young man with active or convalescent COVID-19. Sequenced sample: peripheral blood. CDR3 protein: CASSQAIAGGTDTQYF. The CDR3 DNA sequence: TGTGCCAGCAGCCAAGCCATAGCGGGGGGCACAGATACGCAGTATTTT.